The 7 T cell receptor beta chains reported below all come from one sample, sequenced in a study of radiation and T cells in renal cell carcinoma. Produced via immunoSEQ multiplex PCR; TCRdb's table is partial and in-frame only. This sample has approximately 22,000 clones; 60% to 80% occur once, and the top ten carry about 37%. Indicated time point: baseline pretreatment blood. Stated treatment: 15 Gy SBRT to primary tumor, nephrectomy 4 weeks later. The specimen was blood, collected from a patient whose treatment included radiotherapy and nephrectomy. Every receptor here comes from a man between 60 and 70 years old with renal cell carcinoma.

This clone was observed once. V is TRBV9 and J is TRBJ2-7; D ambiguous. The CDR3 has 12 amino acids. Trimming took off 4 bases at V and 8 bases at J, with 13 bases between the two ends. CDR1 SGDLS and CDR2 YYNGEE come from the germline V gene. The CDR3 DNA follows: TGTGCCAGCAGCCCTCCCTCAAGTAAGCAGTACTTC. This sequence encodes CASSPPSSKQYF.

The chain combines TRBV7-2 with TRBJ1-1, with TRBD1 identical over 8 bases. J lost 0 bases, V lost 2 bases, and 11 bases had no gene match. The CDR3 spans 18 residues. The germline V gene encodes CDR1 SGHTA and CDR2 FQGNSA. In DNA, the CDR3 is TGTGCCAGCAGCTTATTGGTAATACGGACAGGGATGAACACTGAAGCTTTCTTT. Protein product: CASSLLVIRTGMNTEAFF.

The chain links TRBV7-2 to TRBJ1-3, with no clear D. Germline V gene sequence: CDR1 SGHTA, CDR2 FQGNSA. This CDR3 spans 13 amino acids. V was shortened by 2 bases and J by 0 bases, with 2 bases between the two germline ends. As DNA, the CDR3 is TGTGCCAGCAGCTTATACTCTGGAAACACCATATATTTT. Residues: CASSLYSGNTIYF.

The J gene is TRBJ2-7, the V gene TRBV11-2; D not resolved. The CDR3 runs 13 residues. Per germline, CDR1 SGHAT and CDR2 FQNNGV. V was clipped by 0 bases and J by 0 bases, with 3 bases between them. The CDR3 sequence is CASSLDSSYEQYF. Here the CDR3 DNA reads TGTGCCAGCAGCTTAGACAGCTCCTACGAGCAGTACTTC.

This clone was seen once. V and J are TRBV7-2 and TRBJ1-1; perhaps TRBD1 as D (5 bases). Germline V CDR1 and CDR2: SGHTA, FQGNSA. The CDR3 is 15 residues long. The ends were cut back, 5 bases at V and 3 bases at J, with 16 bases in the middle. The CDR3 bases are TGTGCCAGCAGCCCCACTGGGACCGGGCACACTGAAGCTTTCTTT. Its translation is CASSPTGTGHTEAFF.

V and J are TRBV13 and TRBJ1-2; D is uncertain. Between the trimmed V and J ends, which lost 5 bases and 7 bases, there was a span of 17 bases. Germline V lookup: CDR1 PRHDT, CDR2 FYEKMQ (reference sequence). The CDR3 spans 14 residues. CDR3 sequence: CASSLRDTSRGYTF. CDR3 DNA: TGTGCCAGCAGCCTCCGAGACACTAGTCGTGGCTACACCTTC. Full variable domain (rest looked up from reference TRBV13 and TRBJ1-2): AAGVIQSPRHLIKEKRETATLKCYPIPRHDTVYWYQQGPGQDPQFLISFYEKMQSDKGSIPDRFSAQQFSDYHSELNMSSLELGDSALYFCASSLRDTSRGYTFGSGTRLTVV.

V usage is TRBV18 and J usage is TRBJ2-1; D possibly uses TRBD1 or TRBD2 (5 bases each). Germline V gene data show CDR1 as KGHSH and CDR2 as LQKENI. This CDR3 contains 15 residues. Trimming pared 3 bases from V and 7 bases from J, leaving 16 bases between. The CDR3 loop reads CASSPRGASGNEQFF. The DNA for the CDR3 is TGTGCCAGCTCACCGAGGGGTGCTAGTGGGAATGAGCAGTTCTTC.